Listed below are T cell receptor beta chains from one sample, sequenced in a study of control samples from healthy donors and cancer patients. Sequencing used immunoSEQ multiplex PCR; TCRdb keeps in-frame clones, though not all of them. The repertoire consists of 75,000 to 95,000 clones, with less than 95% occurring once and the leading ten covering under 4%. What was sequenced was blood. These receptors were collected from a woman aged 18-35 years in good health. Both conserved end residues are part of each CDR3. Fields, in order: clone size, D gene, V gene, J gene, CDR3 protein, CDR3 DNA. The D gene is left open where the match is weak. The size field is filled for only some rows; it gives once, few, many or a size class.

abundance: -
d_gene: -
v_gene: TRBV7-9
j_gene: TRBJ2-3
CDR3aa: CASSLQGLVHTQYF
CDR3nt: TGTGCCAGCAGCTTACAGGGGCTGGTGCATACGCAGTATTTT

abundance: -
d_gene: TRBD2
v_gene: TRBV5-5
j_gene: TRBJ2-7
CDR3aa: CASSLLAGTLEQYF
CDR3nt: TGTGCCAGCAGCTTGTTAGCGGGGACCTTAGAGCAGTACTTC

abundance: once
d_gene: TRBD1
v_gene: TRBV7-2
j_gene: TRBJ2-1
CDR3aa: CASSSGQYNEQFF
CDR3nt: TGTGCCAGCAGCTCGGGACAGTACAATGAGCAGTTCTTC

abundance: -
d_gene: TRBD1
v_gene: TRBV7-2
j_gene: TRBJ2-7
CDR3aa: CASSLGQGGLGEQYF
CDR3nt: TGTGCCAGCAGCTTAGGACAGGGCGGGTTGGGCGAGCAGTACTTC

abundance: -
d_gene: -
v_gene: TRBV14
j_gene: TRBJ1-1
CDR3aa: CASSPQGYTEAFF
CDR3nt: TGTGCCAGCAGCCCTCAAGGGTACACTGAAGCTTTCTTT

abundance: -
d_gene: -
v_gene: TRBV12-3/TRBV12-4
j_gene: TRBJ2-7
CDR3aa: CASSLLDYEQYF
CDR3nt: TGTGCCAGCAGTTTACTGGATTACGAGCAGTACTTC

abundance: -
d_gene: -
v_gene: TRBV5-4
j_gene: TRBJ2-7
CDR3aa: CASSRSDFYSSYEQYF
CDR3nt: TGTGCCAGCAGCCGCTCAGACTTTTACAGCTCCTACGAGCAGTACTTC

abundance: -
d_gene: TRBD1
v_gene: TRBV6-6
j_gene: TRBJ1-1
CDR3aa: CASGVNRGVFAEAFF
CDR3nt: TGTGCCAGCGGGGTTAACAGGGGGGTTTTCGCTGAAGCTTTCTTT

abundance: -
d_gene: -
v_gene: TRBV11-2
j_gene: TRBJ1-5
CDR3aa: CASSLGSGYQPQHF
CDR3nt: TGTGCCAGCAGCTTAGGGAGTGGTTACCAGCCCCAGCATTTT

abundance: -
d_gene: -
v_gene: TRBV9
j_gene: TRBJ1-1
CDR3aa: CASSVVSGQTNTEAFF
CDR3nt: TGTGCCAGCAGCGTAGTTTCAGGACAGACGAACACTGAAGCTTTCTTT

abundance: few
d_gene: -
v_gene: TRBV25-1
j_gene: TRBJ2-6
CDR3aa: CASSGTDSGANVLTF
CDR3nt: TGTGCCAGCAGTGGGACAGATTCTGGGGCCAACGTCCTGACTTTC

abundance: -
d_gene: TRBD1
v_gene: TRBV12-3/TRBV12-4
j_gene: TRBJ2-5
CDR3aa: CASSGQAKETQYF
CDR3nt: TGTGCCAGCAGCGGACAGGCGAAAGAGACCCAGTACTTC

abundance: -
d_gene: -
v_gene: TRBV7-6
j_gene: TRBJ1-4
CDR3aa: CASSQDSGASNEKLFF
CDR3nt: TGTGCCAGCAGCCAGGATTCCGGGGCCTCTAATGAAAAACTGTTTTTT

abundance: -
d_gene: TRBD1
v_gene: TRBV20-1
j_gene: TRBJ2-1
CDR3aa: CSASWGQAYNEQFF
CDR3nt: TGCAGTGCTAGTTGGGGACAGGCTTACAATGAGCAGTTCTTC

abundance: -
d_gene: -
v_gene: TRBV19
j_gene: TRBJ1-1
CDR3aa: CASSDFGRRNTEAFF
CDR3nt: TGTGCCAGTAGTGATTTCGGCAGAAGAAACACTGAAGCTTTCTTT

abundance: -
d_gene: -
v_gene: TRBV7-9
j_gene: TRBJ1-2
CDR3aa: CASQLAAYGYTF
CDR3nt: TGTGCCAGCCAGTTAGCAGCCTATGGCTACACCTTC

abundance: few
d_gene: -
v_gene: TRBV6-4
j_gene: TRBJ2-3
CDR3aa: CASSDGAQRTQYF
CDR3nt: TGTGCCAGCAGTGACGGGGCCCAGCGGACGCAGTATTTT

abundance: -
d_gene: TRBD2
v_gene: TRBV20-1
j_gene: TRBJ2-7
CDR3aa: CSASLPGGSYEQYF
CDR3nt: TGCAGTGCTAGTCTCCCGGGGGGTTCCTACGAGCAGTACTTC

abundance: few
d_gene: -
v_gene: TRBV14
j_gene: TRBJ1-2
CDR3aa: CASSQDSAGRGADGYTF
CDR3nt: TGTGCCAGCAGCCAAGATAGCGCGGGGCGGGGAGCGGATGGCTACACCTTC

abundance: -
d_gene: -
v_gene: TRBV11-2
j_gene: TRBJ2-1
CDR3aa: CASSSIWRHGHSYNEQFF
CDR3nt: TGTGCCAGCAGCTCTATTTGGCGTCACGGGCACTCCTACAATGAGCAGTTCTTC

abundance: -
d_gene: TRBD1
v_gene: TRBV27
j_gene: TRBJ2-7
CDR3aa: CASSWRDRVTYEQYF
CDR3nt: TGTGCCAGCAGTTGGAGGGACAGGGTAACCTACGAGCAGTACTTC

abundance: -
d_gene: TRBD1
v_gene: TRBV5-4
j_gene: TRBJ1-6
CDR3aa: CASSNYRTGDGLDNSPLHF
CDR3nt: TGTGCCAGCAGCAACTACCGCACAGGGGATGGGCTTGATAATTCACCCCTCCACTTT

abundance: -
d_gene: -
v_gene: TRBV6-5
j_gene: TRBJ1-1
CDR3aa: CASSLRGVNAEAFF
CDR3nt: TGTGCCAGCAGTTTGAGGGGTGTTAACGCTGAAGCTTTCTTT

abundance: -
d_gene: TRBD1
v_gene: TRBV19
j_gene: TRBJ1-5
CDR3aa: CASSLTGGWGQPQHF
CDR3nt: TGTGCCAGTAGTCTCACAGGGGGCTGGGGTCAGCCCCAGCATTTT

abundance: few
d_gene: -
v_gene: TRBV9
j_gene: TRBJ2-7
CDR3aa: CASSVDFGPAYEQYF
CDR3nt: -